This T cell receptor (beta chain) emerged from a study of blood T cell repertoires in COVID-19. About the study: Material from acute and convalescent COVID-19 was sourced from the United States, Italy and Spain. The cDNA or gDNA used as material had been derived from T cells, B-cell-depleted T cells, or PBMCs.

Germline V gives CDR1 LGHDT, CDR2 YNNKEL (reference sequence). The CDR3 loop spans 15 amino acids. The trim removed 1 base at V and 1 base at J, leaving 2 bases unmatched. Under the authors' procedure: Amplification from reference gene primers served as the basis for estimated nucleated cell counts. Sequencing was performed with immunoSEQ multiplex PCR; in TCRdb, only in-frame clones are kept and a portion is missing. The DNA was the basis for D and trimming; V, J and clone size are from that table. The sample lists about 40,000 clones, 88% occurring once. The chain carries TRBV3-1 (or the pseudogene TRBV3-2) and TRBJ1-1, with 8 bases fitting TRBD1. The receptor's source is a woman aged 70-85 years with acute or convalescent COVID-19. The specimen was peripheral blood. CDR3 sequence: CASSQGGTGNTEAFF. CDR3 nucleotide sequence: TGTGCCAGCAGCCAAGGTGGGACAGGGAACACTGAAGCTTTCTTT.